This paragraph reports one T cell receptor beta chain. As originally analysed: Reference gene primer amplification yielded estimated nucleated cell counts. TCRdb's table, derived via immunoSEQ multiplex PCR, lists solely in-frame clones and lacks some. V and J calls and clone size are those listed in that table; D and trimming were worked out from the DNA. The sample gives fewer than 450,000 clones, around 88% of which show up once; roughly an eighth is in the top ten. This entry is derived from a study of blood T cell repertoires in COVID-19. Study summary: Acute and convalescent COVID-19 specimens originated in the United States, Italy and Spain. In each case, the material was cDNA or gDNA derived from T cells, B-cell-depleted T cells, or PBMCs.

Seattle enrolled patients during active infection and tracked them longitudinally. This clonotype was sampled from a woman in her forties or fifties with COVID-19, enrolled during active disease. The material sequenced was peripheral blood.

CDR3 DNA sequence: TGTGCCAGCAGCTGGGGGGGGATGGGAATCGGAGATACGCAGTATTTT. Translation gives CASSWGGMGIGDTQYF. V is TRBV5-8 and J is TRBJ2-3; 7 bases are shared with TRBD2. Germline V gene lookup returns CDR1 SGHTS and CDR2 YDEGEE. Trimming at V came to 3 bases and at J to 5 bases, leaving 12 bases not matched to a gene. The CDR3 covers 16 residues.